The entry below describes one T cell receptor (beta chain). Its antigen is as yet unknown. From germline, CDR1 is SGHTA and CDR2 FQGNSA. Trimming removed 1 base from V and 7 bases from J, with 8 bases in between. There are 13 residues in the CDR3. Researchers reported that TCR beta cDNA libraries carried unique molecular identifiers. TCRdb used MiXCR to reprocess the PCR reads, holding one entry per CDR3 protein. Of about 620,000 distinct CDR3 sequences listed, 40% to 50% are singletons. The data are from a study of post-analysis software for immune sequencing data. Looking at the study overall: The patients showed relapsing-remitting, secondary progressive and progressive-relapsing multiple sclerosis courses. Broader study findings: Compared with controls, patients had more of about 5 TRBV segments, including TRBV5-6, TRBV5-1 and TRBV20-1.

V is TRBV7-2 and J is TRBJ2-4; D gene uncertain. This sequence was found in a girl aged 5-17 years with multiple sclerosis. Material for sequencing was blood. The DNA of the CDR3 is TGTGCCAGCAGCTTAGAGAGGTACAACATTCAGTACTTC. This sequence encodes CASSLERYNIQYF.